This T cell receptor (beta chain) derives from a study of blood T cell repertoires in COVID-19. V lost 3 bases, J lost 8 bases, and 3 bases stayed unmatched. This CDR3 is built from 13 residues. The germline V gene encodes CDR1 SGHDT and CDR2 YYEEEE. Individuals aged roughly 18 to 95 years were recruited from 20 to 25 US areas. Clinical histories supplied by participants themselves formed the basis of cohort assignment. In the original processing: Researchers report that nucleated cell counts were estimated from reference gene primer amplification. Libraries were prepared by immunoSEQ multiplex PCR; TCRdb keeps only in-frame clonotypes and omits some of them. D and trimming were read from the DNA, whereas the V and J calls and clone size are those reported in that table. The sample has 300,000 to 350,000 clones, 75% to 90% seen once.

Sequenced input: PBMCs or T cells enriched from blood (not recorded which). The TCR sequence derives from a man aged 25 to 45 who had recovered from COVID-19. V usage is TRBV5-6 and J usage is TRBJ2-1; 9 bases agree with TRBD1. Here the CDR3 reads CASSWDRDDEQFF. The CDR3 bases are TGTGCCAGCAGCTGGGACAGGGACGATGAGCAGTTCTTC.